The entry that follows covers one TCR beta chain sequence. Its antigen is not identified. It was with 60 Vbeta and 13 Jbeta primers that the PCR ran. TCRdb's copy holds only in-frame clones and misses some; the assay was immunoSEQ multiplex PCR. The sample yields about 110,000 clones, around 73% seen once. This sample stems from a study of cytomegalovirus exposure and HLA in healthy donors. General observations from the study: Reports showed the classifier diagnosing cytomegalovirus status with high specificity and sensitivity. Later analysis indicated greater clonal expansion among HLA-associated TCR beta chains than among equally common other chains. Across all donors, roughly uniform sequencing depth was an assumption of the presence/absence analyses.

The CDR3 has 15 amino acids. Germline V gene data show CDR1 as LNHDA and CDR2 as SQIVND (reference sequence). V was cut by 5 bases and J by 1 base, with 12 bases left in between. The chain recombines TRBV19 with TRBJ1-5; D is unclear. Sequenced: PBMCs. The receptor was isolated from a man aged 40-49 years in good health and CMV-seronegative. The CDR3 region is CASSPLSGSNQPQHF. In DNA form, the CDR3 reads TGTGCCAGTAGTCCCCTTTCGGGGAGCAATCAGCCCCAGCATTTT.